This T cell receptor beta chain emerged from a study of blood T cell repertoires in COVID-19. The CDR3 spans 15 residues. Per germline, CDR1 SGHNT and CDR2 YYREEE (reference sequence). The V and J ends lost 4 bases and 3 bases respectively, with 13 bases between them. Source study methods: Estimation of nucleated cell counts relied on the amplification of reference gene primers. The table came from immunoSEQ multiplex PCR; TCRdb's copy has only in-frame clones and leaves some out. That table furnishes V, J and clone size, whereas the DNA furnished D and trimming. The table lists about 350,000 clones, around 87% of them singletons.

Input material: peripheral blood. This clonotype was sampled from a woman between 45 and 65 years old with COVID-19, enrolled during active disease. This sequence joins TRBV5-4 and TRBJ2-2, with D hard to call. This chain's CDR3 is CASSPRRQHTGELFF. The CDR3 nucleotides read TGTGCCAGCAGCCCCCGGCGGCAGCACACCGGGGAGCTGTTTTTT.